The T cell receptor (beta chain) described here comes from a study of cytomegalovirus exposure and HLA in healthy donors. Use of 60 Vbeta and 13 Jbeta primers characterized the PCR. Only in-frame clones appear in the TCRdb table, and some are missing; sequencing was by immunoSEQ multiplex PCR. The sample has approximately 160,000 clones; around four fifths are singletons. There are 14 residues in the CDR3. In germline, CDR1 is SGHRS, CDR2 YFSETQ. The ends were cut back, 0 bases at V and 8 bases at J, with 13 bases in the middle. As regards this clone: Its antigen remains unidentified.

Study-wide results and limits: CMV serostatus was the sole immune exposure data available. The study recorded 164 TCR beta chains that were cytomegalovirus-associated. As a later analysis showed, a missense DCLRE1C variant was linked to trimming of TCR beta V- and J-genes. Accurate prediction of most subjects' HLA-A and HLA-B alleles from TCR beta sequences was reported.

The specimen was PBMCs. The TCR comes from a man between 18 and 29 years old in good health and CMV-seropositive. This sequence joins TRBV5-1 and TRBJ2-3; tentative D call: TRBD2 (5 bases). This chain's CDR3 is CASSLAWELGTQYF. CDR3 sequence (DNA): TGCGCCAGCAGCTTGGCATGGGAGCTGGGTACGCAGTATTTT.